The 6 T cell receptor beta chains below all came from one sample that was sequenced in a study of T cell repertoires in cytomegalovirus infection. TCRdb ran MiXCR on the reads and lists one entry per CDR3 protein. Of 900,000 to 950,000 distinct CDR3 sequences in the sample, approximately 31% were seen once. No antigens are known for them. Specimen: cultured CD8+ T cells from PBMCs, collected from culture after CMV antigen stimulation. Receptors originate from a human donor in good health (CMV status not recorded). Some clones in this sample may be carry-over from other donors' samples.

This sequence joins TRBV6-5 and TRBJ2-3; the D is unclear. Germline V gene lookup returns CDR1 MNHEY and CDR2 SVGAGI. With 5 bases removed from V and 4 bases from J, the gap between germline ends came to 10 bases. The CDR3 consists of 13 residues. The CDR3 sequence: CASSGLVPDTQYF. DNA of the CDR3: TGTGCCAGCAGTGGGCTAGTCCCAGATACGCAGTATTTT.

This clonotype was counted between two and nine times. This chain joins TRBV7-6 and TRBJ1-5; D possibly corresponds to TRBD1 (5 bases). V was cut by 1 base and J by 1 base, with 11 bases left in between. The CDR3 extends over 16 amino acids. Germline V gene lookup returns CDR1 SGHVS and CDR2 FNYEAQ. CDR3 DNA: TGTGCCAGCAGCTTAGAAGACAGATTAAGCAATCAGCCCCAGCATTTT. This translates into CASSLEDRLSNQPQHF. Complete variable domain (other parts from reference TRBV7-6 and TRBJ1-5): GAGVSQSPRYKVTKRGQDVALRCDPISGHVSLYWYRQALGQGPEFLTYFNYEAQQDKSGLPNDRFSAERPEGSISTLTIQRTEQRDSAMYRCASSLEDRLSNQPQHFGDGTRLSIL.

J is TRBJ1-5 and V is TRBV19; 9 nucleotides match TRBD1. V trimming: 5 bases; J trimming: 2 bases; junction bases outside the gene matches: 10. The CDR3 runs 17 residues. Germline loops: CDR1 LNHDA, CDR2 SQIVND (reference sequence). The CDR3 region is CASSAGQGSYGNQPQHF. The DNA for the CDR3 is TGTGCCAGTAGTGCTGGACAGGGGAGTTATGGCAATCAGCCCCAGCATTTT.

The CDR3 sequence: CAISETSYEQYF. In nucleotides, the CDR3 is TGTGCCATCAGTGAGACCAGCTACGAGCAGTACTTC. This chain links TRBV10-3 with TRBJ2-7; D call uncertain. Per the germline V gene, CDR1 is ENHRY and CDR2 is SYGVKD. The CDR3 length is 12 residues. Trimming stripped 2 bases from V and 3 bases from J, with 5 bases between.

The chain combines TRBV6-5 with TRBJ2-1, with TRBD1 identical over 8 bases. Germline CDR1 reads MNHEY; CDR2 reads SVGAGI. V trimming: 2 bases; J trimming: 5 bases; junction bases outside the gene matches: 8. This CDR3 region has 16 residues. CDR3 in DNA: TGTGCCAGCAGTTACGCGGGGCAGGGGGCCCACAATGAGCAGTTCTTC. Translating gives CASSYAGQGAHNEQFF.

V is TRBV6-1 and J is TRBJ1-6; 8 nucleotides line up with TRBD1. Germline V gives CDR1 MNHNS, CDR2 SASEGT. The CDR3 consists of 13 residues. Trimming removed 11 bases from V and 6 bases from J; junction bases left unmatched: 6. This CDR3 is CAGRDRGNSPLHF. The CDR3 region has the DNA TGTGCCGGACGTGACAGGGGTAATTCACCCCTCCACTTT.